This T cell receptor beta chain was found in a study of T cell changes during pregnancy in multiple sclerosis. The repertoire was sequenced with immunoSEQ multiplex PCR; TCRdb's copy has only in-frame clones and lacks some. This table has some 46,000 clones, around 94% appearing once. CDR1 SGHTA and CDR2 FQGNSA come from the germline V gene. The CDR3 loop spans 16 amino acids. V lost 0 bases to trimming and J lost 6 bases, with 18 bases between them. The TCR originated in a female donor with multiple sclerosis, enrolled in a pregnancy study. What was sequenced was peripheral blood. The chain couples TRBV7-2 to TRBJ2-7; no definite D call. In DNA, the CDR3 is TGTGCCAGCAGCTTAGCGGGTTCGGGCCCCTGGGGCGAGCAGTACTTC. Translating it yields CASSLAGSGPWGEQYF.